These 14 T cell receptor beta chains came from one sample sequenced in a study of blood T cell repertoires in COVID-19. Sequencing was performed with immunoSEQ multiplex PCR; in TCRdb, only in-frame clones are kept and a portion is missing. Among approximately 60,000 clones listed, more than 70% were seen once. The sequenced sample was peripheral blood. These TCRs come from a man aged 60 to 69 with active or convalescent COVID-19.

The chain links TRBV4-1 to TRBJ1-1; TRBD1 agrees at 8 bases. The CDR3 has 15 amino acids. V lost 6 bases, J lost 0 bases, and 6 bases stayed unmatched. Germline V gene sequence: CDR1 MGHRA, CDR2 YSYEKL. CDR3 in DNA: TGCGCCAGCAGTCAGGGGGCGGACATGAACACTGAAGCTTTCTTT. It codes for CASSQGADMNTEAFF.

The chain couples TRBV7-8 to TRBJ1-1; 7 nucleotides line up with TRBD1. The CDR3 extends over 13 amino acids. Germline lookup yields CDR1 SGHVS and CDR2 FQNEAQ. With 4 bases clipped from V and 5 bases from J, the junction kept 4 bases outside the gene matches. The CDR3 here is CASSSQGGTEAFF. The CDR3 nucleotides are TGTGCCAGCAGCTCTCAGGGGGGAACTGAAGCTTTCTTT.

V is TRBV7-9 and J is TRBJ1-1, with no clear D. The CDR3 spans 14 residues. Trimming left V 6 bases short and J 1 base short, with 12 bases between. Germline assignment: CDR1 SEHNR and CDR2 FQNEAQ (reference sequence). CDR3 region: CASSRVGGNTEAFF. The CDR3 DNA reads as TGTGCCAGCAGTCGAGTCGGAGGGAACACTGAAGCTTTCTTT.

The CDR3 nucleotides read TGTGCCAGCAGCGCGCCGGACAGCTACTATGGCTACACCTTC. Translated, it gives CASSAPDSYYGYTF. J is TRBJ1-2 and V is TRBV5-4; D may be TRBD1 (6 bases). This CDR3 spans 14 amino acids. Trimming removed 4 bases at V and 3 bases at J, with 13 bases between. Per germline, CDR1 SGHNT and CDR2 YYREEE (reference sequence). Complete variable domain (other parts from reference TRBV5-4 and TRBJ1-2): ETGVTQSPTHLIKTRGQQVTLRCSSQSGHNTVSWYQQALGQGPQFIFQYYREEENGRGNFPPRFSGLQFPNYSSELNVNALELDDSALYLCASSAPDSYYGYTFGSGTRLTVV.

This clone occurred once. The chain uses TRBV28 and TRBJ2-7; a possible D gene is TRBD1 (5 bases). The length of the CDR3 is 12 residues. Germline CDR1 reads MDHEN; CDR2 reads SYDVKM. The ends were cut back, 7 bases at V and 4 bases at J, with 11 bases in the middle. The CDR3 DNA is TGTGCCAGCAACAAACAGGCATACGAGCAGTACTTC. Amino acid sequence: CASNKQAYEQYF.

This chain uses TRBV7-8 with TRBJ2-7; D perhaps matches TRBD2 (5 bases). The CDR3 is 14 residues long. Germline lookup yields CDR1 SGHVS and CDR2 FQNEAQ. V lost 5 bases and J 0 bases, leaving 11 bases between the germline ends. The DNA for the CDR3 is TGTGCCAGCAGCCCTGACCGGGGCTCCTACGAGCAGTACTTC. Translation: CASSPDRGSYEQYF.

V is TRBV4-3 and J is TRBJ1-4; 10 nucleotides match TRBD1. V gave up 1 base and J gave up 6 bases; unmatched junction bases: 2. Germline CDR1 and CDR2: LGHNA and YSLEER. CDR3 size: 15 residues. CDR3 DNA sequence: TGCGCCAGCAGCCAAGGGGACAGGGGTTATGAAAAACTGTTTTTT. Protein product: CASSQGDRGYEKLFF.

This chain links TRBV7-9 with TRBJ1-2; 7 positions match TRBD1. The J segment lost 5 bases and the V segment lost 0 bases, leaving 3 bases of the junction unmatched. Looked up from germline, CDR1 is SEHNR and CDR2 is FQNEAQ (reference sequence). The CDR3 extends over 14 amino acids. The CDR3 loop is CASSLAGGGYGYTF. CDR3 coding DNA: TGTGCCAGCAGCTTAGCAGGGGGCGGATATGGCTACACCTTC.

In its sample, this clone is large. The chain links TRBV5-4 to TRBJ2-7; D is possibly TRBD1 (6 bases). Germline CDR1 is SGHNT and CDR2 is YYREEE (reference sequence). Between the trimmed V and J ends, which lost 4 bases and 2 bases, there was a span of 10 bases. The length of the CDR3 is 13 residues. The chain's CDR3 is CASSPGTTYEQYF. The CDR3 DNA sequence: TGTGCCAGCAGCCCCGGGACAACCTACGAGCAGTACTTC.

CDR3 residues: CASSVSDRGFDTQYF. The CDR3 DNA sequence: TGTGCCAGCAGCGTATCCGACAGGGGGTTTGATACGCAGTATTTT. The chain uses TRBV9 and TRBJ2-3, with TRBD1 matching over 9 bases. Germline V gene lookup returns CDR1 SGDLS and CDR2 YYNGEE. The V and J ends lost 1 base and 6 bases, in that order; junction bases with no gene match: 6. The CDR3 is 15 amino acids.

V is TRBV14 and J is TRBJ2-1; 8 nucleotides match TRBD2. Germline V gene data show CDR1 as SGHDN and CDR2 as FVKESK. The CDR3 is 15 amino acids. V lost 4 bases, J lost 4 bases, and 6 bases stayed unmatched. CDR3: CASSRGGRTYNEQFF. The CDR3 nucleotides read TGTGCCAGCAGCCGGGGCGGGAGGACTTACAATGAGCAGTTCTTC.

The chain has TRBV7-2 and TRBJ2-5; D call uncertain. The V end was cut by 4 bases, the J end by 2 bases, with 8 bases between. Germline V gene data show CDR1 as SGHTA and CDR2 as FQGNSA. The CDR3 has 13 amino acids. CDR3 coding DNA: TGTGCCAGCAGCTGGGCAGTTCAAGAGACCCAGTACTTC. Its translation: CASSWAVQETQYF.

This sequence joins TRBV11-2 and TRBJ1-1, with D possibly being TRBD1 (5 bases). The V end was cut by 4 bases, the J end by 0 bases, with 18 bases between. Germline V gives CDR1 SGHAT, CDR2 FQNNGV. CDR3 size: 17 residues. The CDR3 is CASSSPWGYALNTEAFF. The CDR3 region has the DNA TGTGCCAGCAGCTCCCCTTGGGGCTATGCTCTGAACACTGAAGCTTTCTTT.

For the CDR3, the DNA is TGTGCCAGCAGTACCCCCGGGACAGGGGCCAACGTCCTGACTTTC. Amino acid sequence: CASSTPGTGANVLTF. The chain carries TRBV28 and TRBJ2-6; a weak D match, TRBD1 (6 bases). With 5 bases removed from V and 4 bases from J, the gap between germline ends came to 12 bases. Germline CDR1 and CDR2: MDHEN and SYDVKM. There are 15 residues in the CDR3.